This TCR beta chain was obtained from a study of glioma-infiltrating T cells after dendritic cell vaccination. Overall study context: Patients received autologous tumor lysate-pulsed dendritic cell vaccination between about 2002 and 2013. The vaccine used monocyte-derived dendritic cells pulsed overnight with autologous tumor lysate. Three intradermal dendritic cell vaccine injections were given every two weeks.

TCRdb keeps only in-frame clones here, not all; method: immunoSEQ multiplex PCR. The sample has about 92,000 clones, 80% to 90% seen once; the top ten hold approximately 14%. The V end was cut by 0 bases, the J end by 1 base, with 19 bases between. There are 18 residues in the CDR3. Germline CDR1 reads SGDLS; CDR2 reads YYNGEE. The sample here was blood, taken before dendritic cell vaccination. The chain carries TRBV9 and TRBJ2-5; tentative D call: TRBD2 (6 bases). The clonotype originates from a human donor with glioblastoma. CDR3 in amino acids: CASSVGFTFGGIQETQYF. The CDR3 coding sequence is TGTGCCAGCAGCGTAGGATTTACCTTCGGCGGGATCCAAGAGACCCAGTACTTC.